This section outlines one T cell receptor beta chain sequence together with its context. TCRdb fed the RACE reads into MiXCR, producing one record per CDR3 protein. This table holds about 170,000 distinct CDR3 sequences, 25% to 35% found once. The data were obtained in a study of human T cells and chemical hapten exposure. About the study: Variation in per-sample TCR yields came mainly from small pooled library volume differences.

J gave up 7 bases and V 0 bases, and 5 bases lay outside the gene matches. This CDR3 spans 16 amino acids. The V gene's germline CDR1 is KGHSH and CDR2 LQKENI. Time point here: patch test 3, about 24 weeks after DPC sensitization. This sample's treatment: therapeutic diphenylcyclopropenone sensitization with weekly scalp DPC. V is TRBV18 and J is TRBJ1-6; 8 positions match TRBD1. The sample consisted of whole blood, taken in connection with sensitization to the hapten diphenylcyclopropenone (DPC). The TCR sequence derives from a woman younger than 30 with alopecia areata. Some clones in this sample may be carry-over from other donors' samples. CDR3 nucleotide sequence: TGTGCCAGCTCACCACCCGGACAGGGAAGGAATTCACCCCTCCACTTT. As protein: CASSPPGQGRNSPLHF.